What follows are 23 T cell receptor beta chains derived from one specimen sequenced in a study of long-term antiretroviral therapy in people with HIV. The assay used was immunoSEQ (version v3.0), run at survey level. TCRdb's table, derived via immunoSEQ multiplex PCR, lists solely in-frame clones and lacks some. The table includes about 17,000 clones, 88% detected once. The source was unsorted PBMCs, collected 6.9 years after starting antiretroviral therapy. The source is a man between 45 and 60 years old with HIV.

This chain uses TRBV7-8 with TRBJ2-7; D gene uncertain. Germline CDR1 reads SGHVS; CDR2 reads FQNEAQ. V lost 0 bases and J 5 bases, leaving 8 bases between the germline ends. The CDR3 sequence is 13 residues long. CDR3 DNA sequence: TGTGCCAGCAGCTTAGCCGGTTCTAACGAGCAGTACTTC. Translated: CASSLAGSNEQYF.

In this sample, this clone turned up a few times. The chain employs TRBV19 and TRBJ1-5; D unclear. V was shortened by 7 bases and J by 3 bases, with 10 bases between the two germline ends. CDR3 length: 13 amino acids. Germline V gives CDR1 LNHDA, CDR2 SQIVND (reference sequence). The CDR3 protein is CASKPRDNQPQHF. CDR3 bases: TGTGCCAGTAAGCCAAGGGACAATCAGCCCCAGCATTTT.

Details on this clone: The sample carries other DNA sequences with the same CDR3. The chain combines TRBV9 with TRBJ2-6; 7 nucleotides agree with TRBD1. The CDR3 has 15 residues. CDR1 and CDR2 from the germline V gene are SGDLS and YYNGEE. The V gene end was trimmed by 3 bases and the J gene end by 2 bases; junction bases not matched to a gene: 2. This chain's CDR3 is CASSADRTGANVLTF. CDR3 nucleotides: TGTGCCAGCAGCGCGGACAGGACTGGGGCCAACGTCCTGACTTTC.

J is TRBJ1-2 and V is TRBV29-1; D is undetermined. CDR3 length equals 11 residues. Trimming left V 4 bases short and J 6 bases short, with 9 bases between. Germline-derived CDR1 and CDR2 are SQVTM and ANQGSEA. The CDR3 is CSVVAEDGYTF. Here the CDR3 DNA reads TGCAGCGTTGTAGCAGAAGATGGCTACACCTTC. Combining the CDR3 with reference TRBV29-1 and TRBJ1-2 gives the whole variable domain SAVISQKPSRDICQRGTSLTIQCQVDSQVTMMFWYRQQPGQSLTLIATANQGSEATYESGFVIDKFPISRPNLTFSTLTVSNMSPEDSSIYLCSVVAEDGYTFGSGTRLTVV.

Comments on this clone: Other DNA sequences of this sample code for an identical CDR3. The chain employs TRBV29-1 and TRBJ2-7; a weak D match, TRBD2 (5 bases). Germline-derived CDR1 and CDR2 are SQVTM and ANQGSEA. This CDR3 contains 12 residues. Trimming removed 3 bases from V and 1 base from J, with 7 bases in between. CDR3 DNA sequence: TGCAGCGTTGATACGGGGTCCTACGAGCAGTACTTC. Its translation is CSVDTGSYEQYF.

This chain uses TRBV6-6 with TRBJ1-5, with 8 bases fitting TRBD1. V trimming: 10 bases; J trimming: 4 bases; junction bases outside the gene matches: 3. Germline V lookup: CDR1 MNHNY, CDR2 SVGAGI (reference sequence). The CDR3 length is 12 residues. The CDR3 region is CATDRANQPQHF. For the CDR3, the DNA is TGTGCCACGGACAGGGCAAATCAGCCCCAGCATTTT.

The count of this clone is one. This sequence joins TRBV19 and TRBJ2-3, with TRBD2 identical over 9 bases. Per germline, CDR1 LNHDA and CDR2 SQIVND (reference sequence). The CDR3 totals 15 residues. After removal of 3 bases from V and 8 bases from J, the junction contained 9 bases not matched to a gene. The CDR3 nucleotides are TGTGCCAGTAGTATCGACGGCGGGAGGGTCTCTACGCAGTATTTT. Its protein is CASSIDGGRVSTQYF.

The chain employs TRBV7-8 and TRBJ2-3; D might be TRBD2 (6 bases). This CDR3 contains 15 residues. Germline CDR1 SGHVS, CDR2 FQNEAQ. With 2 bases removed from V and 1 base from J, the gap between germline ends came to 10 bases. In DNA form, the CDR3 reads TGTGCCAGCAGCTTACGGAGGGAAGGCACAGATACGCAGTATTTT. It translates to CASSLRREGTDTQYF. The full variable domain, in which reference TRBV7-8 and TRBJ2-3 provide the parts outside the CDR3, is GAGVSQSPRYKVAKRGQDVALRCDPISGHVSLFWYQQALGQGPEFLTYFQNEAQLDKSGLPSDRFFAERPEGSVSTLKIQRTQQEDSAVYLCASSLRREGTDTQYFGPGTRLTVL.

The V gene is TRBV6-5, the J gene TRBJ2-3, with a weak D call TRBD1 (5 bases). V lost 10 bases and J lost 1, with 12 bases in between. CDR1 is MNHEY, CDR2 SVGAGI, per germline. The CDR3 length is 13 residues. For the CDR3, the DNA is TGTGCCACCCTAGGGGCGGGCACAGATACGCAGTATTTT. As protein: CATLGAGTDTQYF.

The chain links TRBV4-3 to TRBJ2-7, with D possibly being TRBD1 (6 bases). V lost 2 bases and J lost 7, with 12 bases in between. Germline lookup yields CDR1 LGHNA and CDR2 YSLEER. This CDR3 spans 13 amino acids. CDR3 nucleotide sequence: TGCGCCAGCAGCCAAACAGGGACGGGGGAGCAGTACTTC. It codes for CASSQTGTGEQYF.

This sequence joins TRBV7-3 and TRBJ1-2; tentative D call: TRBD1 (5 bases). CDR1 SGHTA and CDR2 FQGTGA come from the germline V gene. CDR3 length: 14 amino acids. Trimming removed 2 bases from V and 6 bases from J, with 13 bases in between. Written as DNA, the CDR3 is TGTGCCAGCAGCTTAGGGGCGGCGAGGGATGGCTACACCTTC. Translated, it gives CASSLGAARDGYTF.

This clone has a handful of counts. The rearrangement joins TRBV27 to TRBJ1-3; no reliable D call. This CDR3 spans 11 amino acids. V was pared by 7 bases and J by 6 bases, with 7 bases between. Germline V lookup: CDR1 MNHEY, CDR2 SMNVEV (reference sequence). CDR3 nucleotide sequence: TGTGCCAGCATCCACGAAAACACCATATATTTT. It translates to CASIHENTIYF.

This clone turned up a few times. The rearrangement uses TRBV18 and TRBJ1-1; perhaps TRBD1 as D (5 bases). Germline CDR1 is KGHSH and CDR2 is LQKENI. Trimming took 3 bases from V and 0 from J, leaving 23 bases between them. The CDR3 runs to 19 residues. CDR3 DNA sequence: TGTGCCAGCTCACCTACTCAAATGACAGAACTACTCGTGAACACTGAAGCTTTCTTT. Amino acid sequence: CASSPTQMTELLVNTEAFF.

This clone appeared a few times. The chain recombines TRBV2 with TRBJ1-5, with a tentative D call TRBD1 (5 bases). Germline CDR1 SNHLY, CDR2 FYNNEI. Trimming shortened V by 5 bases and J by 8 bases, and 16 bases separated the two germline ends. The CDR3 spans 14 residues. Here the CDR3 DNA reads TGTGCCAGCAGTTACTCTGGGGGGAATGAGCCCCAGCATTTT. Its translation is CASSYSGGNEPQHF.

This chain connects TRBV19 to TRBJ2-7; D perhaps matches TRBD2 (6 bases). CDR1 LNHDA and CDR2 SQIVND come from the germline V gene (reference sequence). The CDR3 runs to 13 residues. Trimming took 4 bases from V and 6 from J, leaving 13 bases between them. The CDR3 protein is CASSSGVRGEQYF. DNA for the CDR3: TGTGCCAGTAGTAGCGGGGTTCGGGGCGAGCAGTACTTC. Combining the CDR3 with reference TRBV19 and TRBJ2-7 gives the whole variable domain DGGITQSPKYLFRKEGQNVTLSCEQNLNHDAMYWYRQDPGQGLRLIYYSQIVNDFQKGDIAEGYSVSREKKESFPLTVTSAQKNPTAFYLCASSSGVRGEQYFGPGTRLTVT.

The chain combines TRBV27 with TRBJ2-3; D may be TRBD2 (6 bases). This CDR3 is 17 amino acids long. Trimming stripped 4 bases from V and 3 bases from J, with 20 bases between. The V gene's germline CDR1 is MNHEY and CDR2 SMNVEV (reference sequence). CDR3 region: CASSWDFPNGLTDTQYF. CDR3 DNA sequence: TGTGCCAGCAGTTGGGACTTCCCAAACGGGTTAACAGATACGCAGTATTTT.

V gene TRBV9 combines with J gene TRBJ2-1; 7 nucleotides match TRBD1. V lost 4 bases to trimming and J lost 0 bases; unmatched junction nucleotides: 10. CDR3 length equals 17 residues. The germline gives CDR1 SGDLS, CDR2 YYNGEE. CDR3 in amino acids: CASSLPRQGSSYNEQFF. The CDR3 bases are TGTGCCAGCAGCCTACCTAGACAGGGCAGCTCCTACAATGAGCAGTTCTTC.

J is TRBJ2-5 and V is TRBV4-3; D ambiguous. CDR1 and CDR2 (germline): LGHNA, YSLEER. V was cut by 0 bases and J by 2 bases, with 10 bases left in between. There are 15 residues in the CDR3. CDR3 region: CASSQERYEQETQYF. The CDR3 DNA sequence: TGCGCCAGCAGCCAAGAAAGGTACGAGCAAGAGACCCAGTACTTC.

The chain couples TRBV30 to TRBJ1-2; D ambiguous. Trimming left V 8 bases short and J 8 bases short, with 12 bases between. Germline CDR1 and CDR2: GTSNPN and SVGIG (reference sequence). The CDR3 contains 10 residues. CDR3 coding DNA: TGTGCCACCAAAGTGGAAGGCTACACCTTC. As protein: CATKVEGYTF.

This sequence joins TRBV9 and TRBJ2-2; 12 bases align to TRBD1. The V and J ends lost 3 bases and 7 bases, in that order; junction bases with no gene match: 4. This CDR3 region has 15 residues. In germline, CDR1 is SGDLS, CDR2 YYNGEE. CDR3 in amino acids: CASSAGQGAVGELFF. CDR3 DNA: TGTGCCAGCAGCGCGGGACAGGGGGCAGTCGGGGAGCTGTTTTTT.

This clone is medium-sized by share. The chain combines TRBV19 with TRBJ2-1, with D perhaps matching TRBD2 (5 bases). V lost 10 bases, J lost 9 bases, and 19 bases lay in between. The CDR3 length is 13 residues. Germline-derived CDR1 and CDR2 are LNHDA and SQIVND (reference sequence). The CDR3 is CATQAGPNSEQFF. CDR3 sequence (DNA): TGTGCCACCCAGGCGGGTCCCAACAGTGAGCAGTTCTTC. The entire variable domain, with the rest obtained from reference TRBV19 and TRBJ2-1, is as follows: DGGITQSPKYLFRKEGQNVTLSCEQNLNHDAMYWYRQDPGQGLRLIYYSQIVNDFQKGDIAEGYSVSREKKESFPLTVTSAQKNPTAFYLCATQAGPNSEQFFGPGTRLTVL.

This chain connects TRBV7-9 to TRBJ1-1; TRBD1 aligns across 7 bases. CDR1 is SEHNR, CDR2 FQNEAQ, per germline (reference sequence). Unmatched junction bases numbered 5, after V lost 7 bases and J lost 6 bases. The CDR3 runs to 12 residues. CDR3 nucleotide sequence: TGTGCCAGCAACCTAGGGGGCCCTGAAGCTTTCTTT. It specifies CASNLGGPEAFF.

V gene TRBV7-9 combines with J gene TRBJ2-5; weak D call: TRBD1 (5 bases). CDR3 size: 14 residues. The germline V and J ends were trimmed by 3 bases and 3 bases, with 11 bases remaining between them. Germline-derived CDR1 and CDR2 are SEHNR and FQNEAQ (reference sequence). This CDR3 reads CASSFGATEETQYF. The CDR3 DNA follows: TGTGCCAGCAGCTTTGGGGCGACGGAAGAGACCCAGTACTTC. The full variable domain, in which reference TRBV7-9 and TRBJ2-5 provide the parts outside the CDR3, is DTGVSQNPRHKITKRGQNVTFRCDPISEHNRLYWYRQTLGQGPEFLTYFQNEAQLEKSRLLSDRFSAERPKGSFSTLEIQRTEQGDSAMYLCASSFGATEETQYFGPGTRLLVL.